This TCR beta chain was identified during a study of T cell responses to AZD1222 COVID-19 vaccine. Study-level findings and limits: Clonal diversity was possibly underestimated, and white British individuals and females predominated among donors. Spike was spanned by vaccine-associated CD4 TCRs, with dominance at 160-218 and 743-854.

Some clones are missing from TCRdb's copy, which holds only in-frame ones; the method was immunoSEQ multiplex PCR. The profile shows roughly 80,000 clones, approximately 89% of them singletons. Comments on this clone: The antigen remains unidentified.

The CDR3 extends over 14 amino acids. Germline-derived CDR1 and CDR2 are LGHDT and YNNKEL (reference sequence). V lost 4 bases, J lost 5 bases, and 3 bases stayed unmatched. This clonotype was sampled from an adult who received the AZD1222 COVID-19 vaccine. The sequenced sample was peripheral blood, obtained 28 days after the second AZD1222 dose. The J gene is TRBJ2-7, the V gene TRBV3-1 (or the pseudogene TRBV3-2); 12 nucleotides line up with TRBD2. The CDR3 DNA is TGTGCCAGCAGCCTGACTAGCGGGAGCGACGAGCAGTACTTC. Translation gives CASSLTSGSDEQYF.